The sequence of this T cell receptor beta chain was determined in a study of radiotherapy plus CTLA-4 blockade in lung cancer. Study-wide background: Objective responses occurred in about a sixth of patients; around 30% had disease control.

Findings of the study overall: Interferon-beta and early blood T cell clone dynamics reportedly predicted response best. After treatment with radiotherapy plus ipilimumab, TCR clones that came from the tumor expanded in blood.

The CDR3 contains 16 residues. The J segment lost 2 bases and the V segment lost 2 bases, leaving 5 bases of the junction unmatched. Germline V gene sequence: CDR1 SGHTA, CDR2 FQGNSA. Concerning this clone: Its antigen is undetermined.

Focal radiation with ipilimumab CTLA-4 blockade was given to patients with chemo-refractory metastatic non-small-cell lung cancer. Clones were read by immunoSEQ multiplex PCR, and TCRdb kept only the in-frame ones, dropping some. Of tens of thousands of clones detected, just under 75% appear once; the ten largest clones hold approximately 10%. This receptor was identified in a human donor with non-small cell lung cancer who had stable disease on radiotherapy plus ipilimumab. The specimen was peripheral blood, collected from a patient treated with radiotherapy plus ipilimumab. The V call is TRBV7-2, the J call TRBJ1-5, with 8 bases matching TRBD1. The CDR3 spells CASSLRTGSGNQPQHF. The CDR3 DNA follows: TGTGCCAGCAGCTTACGGACAGGGAGCGGCAATCAGCCCCAGCATTTT.